The clone carrying this T cell receptor (beta chain) was observed a handful of times. Antigen specificity is unknown. CDR1 and CDR2 from the germline V gene are SEHNR and FQNEAQ (reference sequence). V lost 1 base, J lost 5 bases, and 6 bases stayed unmatched. The CDR3 runs 16 residues. This sample was taken from a study of identical twins. Study-wide results and limits: Insertions were fewer in abundant cord blood beta clonotypes, whereas memory repertoires showed none of this pattern. The authors noted that invariant MAIT and iNKT cells could partly confound zero-insertion analyses.

TCRdb recomputed calls from the 5' RACE reads with MiXCR, one row per CDR3 protein. The table lists a few hundred thousand distinct CDR3 sequences, about 8% of them singletons. These data also featured in a second study, about yellow fever vaccine responses in identical twins.

This chain links TRBV7-9 with TRBJ2-1, with 9 bases matching TRBD2. Sequencing was carried out using CD8+ T cells sorted from blood. The receptor was isolated from a woman in her late teens or twenties in good health. Here the CDR3 reads CASSLGGGGRDNEQFF. The CDR3 DNA is TGTGCCAGCAGCTTAGGCGGGGGGGGCCGGGACAATGAGCAGTTCTTC. The full variable domain, completed using reference TRBV7-9 and TRBJ2-1, is DTGVSQNPRHKITKRGQNVTFRCDPISEHNRLYWYRQTLGQGPEFLTYFQNEAQLEKSRLLSDRFSAERPKGSFSTLEIQRTEQGDSAMYLCASSLGGGGRDNEQFFGPGTRLTVL.